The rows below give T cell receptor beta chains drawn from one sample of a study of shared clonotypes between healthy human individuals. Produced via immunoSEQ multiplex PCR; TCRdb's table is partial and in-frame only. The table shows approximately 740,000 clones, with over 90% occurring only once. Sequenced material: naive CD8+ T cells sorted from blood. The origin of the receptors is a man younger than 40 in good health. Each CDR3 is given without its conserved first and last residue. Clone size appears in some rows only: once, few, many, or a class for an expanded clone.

CDR3 protein: SVHKREAADTQY; CDR3 length: 12; clone size: -; V gene: TRBV29-1; J gene: TRBJ2-3
CDR3 protein: SVDPVNYGYT; CDR3 length: 10; clone size: -; V gene: TRBV29-1; J gene: TRBJ1-2
CDR3 protein: ASNILRSSGELF; CDR3 length: 12; clone size: once; V gene: TRBV28; J gene: TRBJ2-2
CDR3 protein: ASSLVAGFGSETQY; CDR3 length: 14; clone size: -; V gene: TRBV28; J gene: TRBJ2-5
CDR3 protein: ASSFGGYEQY; CDR3 length: 10; clone size: -; V gene: TRBV5-5; J gene: TRBJ2-7
CDR3 protein: ASSPTGYEGNEQF; CDR3 length: 13; clone size: -; V gene: TRBV27; J gene: TRBJ2-1
CDR3 protein: ASSIRGLAGDEQY; CDR3 length: 13; clone size: once; V gene: TRBV19; J gene: TRBJ2-7
CDR3 protein: ASSLGHEAF; CDR3 length: 9; clone size: -; V gene: TRBV6-1; J gene: TRBJ1-1
CDR3 protein: ASSLTSGGSYEQY; CDR3 length: 13; clone size: -; V gene: TRBV11-1; J gene: TRBJ2-7
CDR3 protein: ASSLTGYNEQF; CDR3 length: 11; clone size: once; V gene: TRBV4-3; J gene: TRBJ2-1
CDR3 protein: ASSSPGQIPHEQY; CDR3 length: 13; clone size: -; V gene: TRBV6-5; J gene: TRBJ2-7
CDR3 protein: ASSGGSYNEQF; CDR3 length: 11; clone size: -; V gene: TRBV25-1; J gene: TRBJ2-1
CDR3 protein: ASSVGLAGLQETQY; CDR3 length: 14; clone size: -; V gene: TRBV9; J gene: TRBJ2-5
CDR3 protein: ASSLRQYPEAF; CDR3 length: 11; clone size: -; V gene: TRBV7-9; J gene: TRBJ1-1
CDR3 protein: ATSKGGGTGGYFGANVLT; CDR3 length: 18; clone size: -; V gene: TRBV27; J gene: TRBJ2-6
CDR3 protein: ASSLNRDLSNQPQH; CDR3 length: 14; clone size: -; V gene: TRBV7-2; J gene: TRBJ1-5
CDR3 protein: ASSSGTSGKLSYNEQF; CDR3 length: 16; clone size: -; V gene: TRBV11-2; J gene: TRBJ2-1
CDR3 protein: ASRDKWVGEQF; CDR3 length: 11; clone size: -; V gene: TRBV7-6; J gene: TRBJ2-1
CDR3 protein: ASNSVTPRGPKTGELF; CDR3 length: 16; clone size: -; V gene: TRBV28; J gene: TRBJ2-2
CDR3 protein: AWSLRGRGANVLT; CDR3 length: 13; clone size: -; V gene: TRBV30; J gene: TRBJ2-6
CDR3 protein: ASSGGMNTEAF; CDR3 length: 11; clone size: -; V gene: TRBV5-4; J gene: TRBJ1-1
CDR3 protein: ASSLGQATDTQY; CDR3 length: 12; clone size: -; V gene: TRBV7-3; J gene: TRBJ2-3
CDR3 protein: ASSVGGTSSGIRETQY; CDR3 length: 16; clone size: -; V gene: TRBV9; J gene: TRBJ2-5
CDR3 protein: ASSVGQSYGYT; CDR3 length: 11; clone size: -; V gene: TRBV7-9; J gene: TRBJ1-2
CDR3 protein: SVAGTGAYEQY; CDR3 length: 11; clone size: once; V gene: TRBV29-1; J gene: TRBJ2-7
CDR3 protein: ASSQTHPGPQGLNTEAF; CDR3 length: 17; clone size: -; V gene: TRBV11-1; J gene: TRBJ1-1
CDR3 protein: ASSPEGGGAF; CDR3 length: 10; clone size: few; V gene: TRBV11-2; J gene: TRBJ1-1
CDR3 protein: ASSMGTGEYYEQY; CDR3 length: 13; clone size: -; V gene: TRBV5-5; J gene: TRBJ2-7
CDR3 protein: ASSPLGPSYEQY; CDR3 length: 12; clone size: -; V gene: TRBV6-1; J gene: TRBJ2-7
CDR3 protein: SVDPALYGYT; CDR3 length: 10; clone size: -; V gene: TRBV29-1; J gene: TRBJ1-2
CDR3 protein: ASRARGLSYNEQF; CDR3 length: 13; clone size: -; V gene: TRBV27; J gene: TRBJ2-1
CDR3 protein: ASSLGASEAF; CDR3 length: 10; clone size: -; V gene: TRBV5-1; J gene: TRBJ1-1
CDR3 protein: ASSIIFSWTHGQQPQH; CDR3 length: 16; clone size: few; V gene: TRBV19; J gene: TRBJ1-5
CDR3 protein: ASSKVQPEFGTQY; CDR3 length: 13; clone size: -; V gene: TRBV21-1; J gene: TRBJ2-5
CDR3 protein: ASSYGGGGNIQY; CDR3 length: 12; clone size: -; V gene: TRBV6-5; J gene: TRBJ2-4
CDR3 protein: ASSQDRSGSTEAF; CDR3 length: 13; clone size: -; V gene: TRBV4-3; J gene: TRBJ1-1
CDR3 protein: ASSYSIPLDSYEQY; CDR3 length: 14; clone size: -; V gene: TRBV6-5; J gene: TRBJ2-7
CDR3 protein: ASSGIAGGRNEQF; CDR3 length: 13; clone size: -; V gene: TRBV9; J gene: TRBJ2-1
CDR3 protein: ASSYWGGAYEQY; CDR3 length: 12; clone size: few; V gene: TRBV6-5; J gene: TRBJ2-7
CDR3 protein: ASSTDFPRDRAWKPVTEAF; CDR3 length: 19; clone size: -; V gene: TRBV27; J gene: TRBJ1-1
CDR3 protein: ASSPFRGHYEQY; CDR3 length: 12; clone size: -; V gene: TRBV27; J gene: TRBJ2-7
CDR3 protein: ASSLTGNTEAF; CDR3 length: 11; clone size: -; V gene: TRBV28; J gene: TRBJ1-1
CDR3 protein: ASSESIGPIREKLF; CDR3 length: 14; clone size: -; V gene: TRBV10-2; J gene: TRBJ1-4
CDR3 protein: SPRTGRTQLQYEQY; CDR3 length: 14; clone size: -; V gene: TRBV29-1; J gene: TRBJ2-7
CDR3 protein: SVEDRDREREQF; CDR3 length: 12; clone size: -; V gene: TRBV29-1; J gene: TRBJ2-1
CDR3 protein: ASSEWVQETQY; CDR3 length: 11; clone size: -; V gene: TRBV6-1; J gene: TRBJ2-5
CDR3 protein: ASSSYSGVQETQY; CDR3 length: 13; clone size: -; V gene: TRBV28; J gene: TRBJ2-5
CDR3 protein: ASGTYGGSNYEQY; CDR3 length: 13; clone size: -; V gene: TRBV27; J gene: TRBJ2-7
CDR3 protein: AWSTGTGYYGYT; CDR3 length: 12; clone size: -; V gene: TRBV30; J gene: TRBJ1-2